The 25 T cell receptor beta chains below were found in one sample sequenced in a study of blood T cell repertoires in COVID-19. Measured with immunoSEQ multiplex PCR; TCRdb has only the in-frame clones, and not every one. The sample includes 40,000 to 60,000 clones, 70% to 85% of them seen just once. Sequencing was carried out using peripheral blood. The receptors stem from a man aged 50-59 years with active COVID-19.

This rearrangement joins TRBV7-8 to TRBJ1-1, with 9 nucleotides matching TRBD1. The CDR3 is made up of 16 amino acids. Germline CDR1 SGHVS, CDR2 FQNEAQ. V lost 0 bases to trimming and J lost 5 bases; unmatched junction nucleotides: 7. CDR3: CASSLAGDRAVTEAFF. CDR3 bases: TGTGCCAGCAGCTTAGCAGGGGACAGGGCCGTAACTGAAGCTTTCTTT.

The chain employs TRBV7-9 and TRBJ1-3; tentatively, D is TRBD1 (6 bases). The germline CDR1 and CDR2 sequences are SEHNR and FQNEAQ (reference sequence). This CDR3 has 16 residues. The V end was cut by 6 bases, the J end by 0 bases, with 15 bases between. CDR3 sequence reads: CASSTDQGRSGNTIYF. The CDR3 region has the DNA TGTGCCAGCAGTACGGACCAGGGGCGCTCTGGAAACACCATATATTTT.

The rearrangement uses TRBV7-2 and TRBJ2-2; 11 bases map to TRBD2. J lost 4 bases, V lost 3 bases, and 1 base had no gene match. CDR3 length: 15 amino acids. Germline V CDR1 and CDR2: SGHTA, FQGNSA. In nucleotides, the CDR3 is TGTGCCAGCAGCTTGGGACTAGCGGTCACCGGGGAGCTGTTTTTT. Its translation is CASSLGLAVTGELFF. Full variable domain (missing parts from reference TRBV7-2 and TRBJ2-2): GAGVSQSPSNKVTEKGKDVELRCDPISGHTALYWYRQSLGQGLEFLIYFQGNSAPDKSGLPSDRFSAERTGGSVSTLTIQRTQQEDSAVYLCASSLGLAVTGELFFGEGSRLTVL.

V gene TRBV2 combines with J gene TRBJ1-1, with D maybe TRBD1 (5 bases). The V end was cut by 11 bases, the J end by 1 base, with 11 bases between. The CDR3 is 12 amino acids. Germline V gene lookup returns CDR1 SNHLY and CDR2 FYNNEI. Here the CDR3 DNA reads TGTGCCGGAGACAGACAGAACACTGAAGCTTTCTTT. Translating gives CAGDRQNTEAFF.

The V gene is TRBV20-1, the J gene TRBJ2-7; D possibly corresponds to TRBD1 (6 bases). V was shortened by 3 bases and J by 3 bases, with 15 bases between the two germline ends. Looked up from germline, CDR1 is DFQATT and CDR2 is SNEGSKA (reference sequence). The CDR3 is made up of 14 amino acids. CDR3 sequence: CSASKPGQLYEQYF. CDR3 in DNA: TGCAGTGCTAGTAAGCCGGGACAACTCTACGAGCAGTACTTC.

This sequence joins TRBV6-5 and TRBJ2-7; D might be TRBD1 (5 bases). The germline V gene has CDR1 MNHEY and CDR2 SVGAGI. V was cut by 6 bases and J by 2 bases, with 17 bases left in between. The CDR3 is made up of 15 amino acids. The chain's CDR3 is CASSRQMNKAYEQYF. CDR3 coding DNA: TGTGCCAGCAGCAGACAGATGAACAAAGCCTACGAGCAGTACTTC.

This rearrangement joins TRBV29-1 to TRBJ1-1, with 7 bases fitting TRBD1. Germline CDR1 SQVTM, CDR2 ANQGSEA. This CDR3 region has 16 residues. The V and J ends lost 5 bases and 2 bases, in that order; junction bases with no gene match: 14. The CDR3 reads CSVRYFPGTANTEAFF. The CDR3 DNA is TGCAGCGTTAGATACTTCCCCGGGACAGCAAACACTGAAGCTTTCTTT.

This rearrangement joins TRBV5-6 to TRBJ2-1; 7 bases are shared with TRBD2. The CDR3 is made up of 15 amino acids. The germline gives CDR1 SGHDT, CDR2 YYEEEE. The trim removed 2 bases at V and 6 bases at J, leaving 8 bases unmatched. The CDR3 nucleotides read TGTGCCAGCAGCTTCGGAACCGGACTAGTCAATGAGCAGTTCTTC. The encoded protein is CASSFGTGLVNEQFF.

The V gene is TRBV7-9, the J gene TRBJ1-1, with 7 nucleotides matching TRBD1. The length of the CDR3 is 14 residues. Germline CDR1 is SEHNR and CDR2 is FQNEAQ (reference sequence). The junction had 6 bases not matched to a gene; V was cut back by 5 bases and J by 3 bases. For the CDR3, the DNA is TGTGCCAGCAGCCTTGCCGGGACAGACACTGAAGCTTTCTTT. It specifies CASSLAGTDTEAFF.

This clone was seen a handful of times. The genes are TRBV11-2 and TRBJ2-7, with D unresolved. CDR1 is SGHAT and CDR2 is FQNNGV in the germline V gene. This CDR3 spans 13 amino acids. The germline V and J ends were trimmed by 2 bases and 7 bases, with 12 bases remaining between them. The chain's CDR3 is CASSLSYAAEQYF. Written as DNA, the CDR3 is TGTGCCAGCAGCTTATCATATGCGGCAGAGCAGTACTTC. Full variable domain (rest looked up from reference TRBV11-2 and TRBJ2-7): EAGVAQSPRYKIIEKRQSVAFWCNPISGHATLYWYQQILGQGPKLLIQFQNNGVVDDSQLPKDRFSAERLKGVDSTLKIQPAKLEDSAVYLCASSLSYAAEQYFGPGTRLTVT.

The rearrangement links TRBV6-1 to TRBJ1-3; D is unclear. The V end was cut by 0 bases, the J end by 3 bases, with 3 bases between. The CDR3 is 13 residues long. In germline, CDR1 is MNHNS, CDR2 SASEGT. CDR3 nucleotide sequence: TGTGCCAGCAGTGAAGCTCGTGGAAACACCATATATTTT. It codes for CASSEARGNTIYF.

This clone was seen a few times. The chain links TRBV5-1 to TRBJ2-7; 9 bases match TRBD2. From germline, CDR1 is SGHRS and CDR2 YFSETQ. The CDR3 totals 15 residues. Trimming cost V 0 bases and J 0 bases; bases outside gene matches: 1. CDR3: CASSLELAGSYEQYF. The CDR3 DNA reads as TGCGCCAGCAGCTTGGAACTAGCGGGCTCCTACGAGCAGTACTTC.

The V and J genes are TRBV5-4 and TRBJ1-2; D is undetermined. There are 15 residues in the CDR3. Germline-derived CDR1 and CDR2 are SGHNT and YYREEE (reference sequence). V was pared by 2 bases and J by 4 bases, with 15 bases between. The CDR3, as DNA: TGTGCCAGCAGCTTCTTCATGGAGGGCCCCTATGGCTACACCTTC. Translation gives CASSFFMEGPYGYTF. Based on the CDR3 plus reference TRBV5-4 and TRBJ1-2, the full variable domain is ETGVTQSPTHLIKTRGQQVTLRCSSQSGHNTVSWYQQALGQGPQFIFQYYREEENGRGNFPPRFSGLQFPNYSSELNVNALELDDSALYLCASSFFMEGPYGYTFGSGTRLTVV.

The V call is TRBV6-5, the J call TRBJ1-1; no reliable D call. Per the germline V gene, CDR1 is MNHEY and CDR2 is SVGAGI. Trimming took 6 bases from V and 0 from J, leaving 11 bases between them. This CDR3 is built from 14 residues. CDR3 coding DNA: TGTGCCAGCAGCCCCGTCCCTATGAACACTGAAGCTTTCTTT. Protein product: CASSPVPMNTEAFF.

The genes are TRBV18 and TRBJ2-6; D is unclear. The V gene's germline CDR1 is KGHSH and CDR2 LQKENI. V gave up 2 bases and J gave up 2 bases, with 10 bases separating them. CDR3 length: 16 amino acids. The CDR3 coding sequence is TGTGCCAGCTCACCAAAGGTCCTAGCTGGGGCCAACGTCCTGACTTTC. Amino acids: CASSPKVLAGANVLTF.

The chain is built from TRBV7-9 and TRBJ2-3; 8 bases match TRBD1. Germline V gene data show CDR1 as SEHNR and CDR2 as FQNEAQ (reference sequence). V shed 0 bases and J 6 bases; nucleotides not matched to a gene: 8. The CDR3 has 16 amino acids. The CDR3 DNA reads as TGTGCCAGCAGCTTAGCCCCCGGGACAGGAGGGGATACGCAGTATTTT. This sequence encodes CASSLAPGTGGDTQYF.

The V call is TRBV2, the J call TRBJ2-3; D is perhaps TRBD2 (6 bases). V lost 7 bases to trimming and J lost 1 base, with 9 bases between them. The CDR3 has 13 residues. Germline V gives CDR1 SNHLY, CDR2 FYNNEI. The CDR3 nucleotides are TGTGCCAGCAAACTAGCTCGCACAGATACGCAGTATTTT. It translates to CASKLARTDTQYF.

The chain employs TRBV12-5 and TRBJ2-7; a weak D match, TRBD2 (6 bases). The V end was cut by 0 bases, the J end by 2 bases, with 17 bases between. The CDR3 has 17 residues. Germline V lookup: CDR1 LGHNT, CDR2 FRNRAP. In DNA form, the CDR3 reads TGTGCTAGTGGTTTGGTAGGCCTCCGGGGGAGCGCCTACGAGCAGTACTTC. It specifies CASGLVGLRGSAYEQYF.

CDR3 coding DNA: TGTGCCAGCAGCGCAGGGACAGGGGAGGTGGCGCAGTATTTT. This translates into CASSAGTGEVAQYF. The chain joins TRBV7-9 to TRBJ2-3, with 10 bases that match TRBD1. This CDR3 spans 14 amino acids. V was clipped by 5 bases and J by 10 bases; unmatched bases: 9. The V gene's germline CDR1 is SEHNR and CDR2 FQNEAQ (reference sequence).

This clone appeared a few times. V is TRBV15 and J is TRBJ1-2, with 8 bases aligning to TRBD1. The length of the CDR3 is 14 residues. CDR1 and CDR2 (germline): LNHNV, YYDKDF (reference sequence). With V trimmed by 2 bases and J by 7 bases, 6 bases remained unmatched. The CDR3 region is CATSRRDRFSGYTF. Here the CDR3 DNA reads TGTGCCACCAGCAGAAGGGACAGGTTCTCTGGCTACACCTTC.

This rearrangement joins TRBV6-6 to TRBJ2-5; 8 bases align to TRBD2. The CDR3 is made up of 14 amino acids. V was clipped by 5 bases and J by 5 bases; unmatched bases: 7. CDR1 is MNHNY, CDR2 SVGAGI, per germline (reference sequence). CDR3 region: CASSPGGAGETQYF. Here the CDR3 DNA reads TGTGCCAGCAGTCCCGGGGGGGCCGGGGAGACCCAGTACTTC.

The chain recombines TRBV27 with TRBJ2-7, with 8 bases lining up with TRBD1. J gave up 0 bases and V 5 bases, and 3 bases lay outside the gene matches. The CDR3 covers 14 residues. Germline V gene sequence: CDR1 MNHEY, CDR2 SMNVEV (reference sequence). In DNA, the CDR3 is TGTGCCAGCAGTATAGACAGGGGCTCCTACGAGCAGTACTTC. It encodes CASSIDRGSYEQYF.

This chain connects TRBV19 to TRBJ1-2, with a tentative D call TRBD1 (5 bases). Germline CDR1 reads LNHDA; CDR2 reads SQIVND (reference sequence). Trimming took 5 bases from V and 3 from J, leaving 28 bases between them. This CDR3 region has 19 residues. The CDR3 bases are TGTGCCAGTAGTGCCGCCGCGAGCAGGGCGGGGGGATTTGACTATGGCTACACCTTC. Its protein is CASSAAASRAGGFDYGYTF.

This clone appeared once. The chain couples TRBV5-8 to TRBJ2-1, with TRBD1 matching over 9 bases. Germline V lookup: CDR1 SGHTS, CDR2 YDEGEE. J lost 4 bases, V lost 8 bases, and 4 bases had no gene match. The CDR3 loop spans 13 amino acids. The DNA for the CDR3 is TGTGCCAGTGGGACAGGGATTTACAATGAGCAGTTCTTC. Protein product: CASGTGIYNEQFF.

The rearrangement links TRBV7-8 to TRBJ1-5; 11 bases match TRBD1. Germline trimming cut 2 bases from V and 4 bases from J; bases unmatched to any gene: 7. The CDR3 length is 17 residues. Germline V gene lookup returns CDR1 SGHVS and CDR2 FQNEAQ. The CDR3 coding sequence is TGTGCCAGCAGCTTACGGGCAGGGACAGGGGGAAATCAGCCCCAGCATTTT. It yields the protein CASSLRAGTGGNQPQHF.